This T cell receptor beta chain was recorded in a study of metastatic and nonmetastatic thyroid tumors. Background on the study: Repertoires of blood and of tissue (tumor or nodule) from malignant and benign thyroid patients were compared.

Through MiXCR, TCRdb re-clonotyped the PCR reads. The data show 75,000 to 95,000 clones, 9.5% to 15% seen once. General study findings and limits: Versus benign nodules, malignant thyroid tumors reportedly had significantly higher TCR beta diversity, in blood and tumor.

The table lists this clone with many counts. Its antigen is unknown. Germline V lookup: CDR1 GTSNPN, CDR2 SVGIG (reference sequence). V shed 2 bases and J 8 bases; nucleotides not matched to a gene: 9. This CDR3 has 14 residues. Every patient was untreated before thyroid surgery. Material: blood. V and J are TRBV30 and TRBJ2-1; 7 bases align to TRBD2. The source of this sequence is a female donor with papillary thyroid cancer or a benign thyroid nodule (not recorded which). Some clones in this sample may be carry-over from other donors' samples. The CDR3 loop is CAWSRGEGWYEQFF. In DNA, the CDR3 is TGTGCCTGGAGTCGGGGGGAGGGCTGGTATGAGCAGTTCTTC.